One sample yielded the 5 T cell receptor beta chains listed below, sequenced in a study of blood T cells in healthy people across ages. Primed by a sample-barcoded 5' primer and a J-beta primer mix, a second PCR proceeded for 7 to 11 cycles. One entry per CDR3 protein results from TCRdb running MiXCR on the 5' RACE reads. The profile covers around 1,900,000 distinct CDR3 sequences, with about 39% appearing a single time and around 23% taken by the ten largest. The source material was blood. These receptors were collected from a human donor in good health.

This clonotype was detected many times. This chain uses TRBV2 with TRBJ2-3, with 8 bases aligning to TRBD2. V lost 4 bases, J lost 2 bases, and 5 bases stayed unmatched. Germline CDR1 reads SNHLY; CDR2 reads FYNNEI. This CDR3 is built from 15 residues. Here the CDR3 DNA reads TGTGCCAGCAGTGTGGCGGGGGGCTACACAGATACGCAGTATTTT. This codes for CASSVAGGYTDTQYF.

This clonotype was found a few times. CDR3 sequence reads: CASGSTGRYEQYF. The CDR3 DNA reads as TGTGCTAGTGGCTCTACTGGACGCTACGAGCAGTACTTC. The chain couples TRBV12-5 to TRBJ2-7, with no clear D. Germline CDR1 and CDR2: LGHNT and FRNRAP. Trimming took off 6 bases at V and 3 bases at J, with 12 bases between the two ends. The CDR3 covers 13 residues.

V usage is TRBV6-2 or TRBV6-3 and J usage is TRBJ2-1, with D perhaps TRBD2 (5 bases). Between the trimmed V and J ends, which lost 8 bases and 5 bases, there was a span of 16 bases. From germline, CDR1 is MNHEY and CDR2 SVGEGT. There are 14 residues in the CDR3. CDR3 sequence: CASPLLRADNEQFF. The DNA for the CDR3 is TGTGCCAGCCCACTCCTCCGAGCGGACAATGAGCAGTTCTTC.

The rearrangement links TRBV4-2 to TRBJ1-2; D is unclear. V was pared by 2 bases and J by 3 bases, with 16 bases between. Germline CDR1 LGHNA, CDR2 YNFKEQ. The CDR3 consists of 16 residues. The CDR3 sequence: CASSQSYTDNHYGYTF. In nucleotides, the CDR3 is TGTGCCAGCAGCCAATCCTACACAGATAATCACTATGGCTACACCTTC.

The CDR3 coding sequence is TGTGCCAGGAACGGAGGGACAAGGGGTGGCGAGCAGTACTTC. Amino acids: CARNGGTRGGEQYF. The rearrangement uses TRBV7-6 and TRBJ2-7; perhaps D is TRBD1 or TRBD2 (6 bases each). The CDR3 extends over 14 amino acids. From germline, CDR1 is SGHVS and CDR2 FNYEAQ. V was cut by 9 bases and J by 6 bases, with 21 bases left in between.